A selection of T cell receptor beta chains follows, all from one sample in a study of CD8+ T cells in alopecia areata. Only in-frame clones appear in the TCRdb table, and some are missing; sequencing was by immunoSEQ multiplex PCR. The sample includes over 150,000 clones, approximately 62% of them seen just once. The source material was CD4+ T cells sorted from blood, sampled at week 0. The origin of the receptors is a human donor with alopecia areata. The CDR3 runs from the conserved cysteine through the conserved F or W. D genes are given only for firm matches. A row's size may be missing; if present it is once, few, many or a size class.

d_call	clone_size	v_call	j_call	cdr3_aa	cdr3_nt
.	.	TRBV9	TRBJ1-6	CASSVELGQGNSPLHF	TGTGCCAGCAGCGTAGAATTGGGGCAGGGGAATTCACCCCTCCACTTT
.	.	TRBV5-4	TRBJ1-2	CASSAGQTDFGYTF	TGTGCCAGCAGCGCCGGACAGACGGACTTTGGCTACACCTTC
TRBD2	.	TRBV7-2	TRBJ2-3	CASSLGSGGPQSTDTQYF	TGTGCCAGCAGCTTAGGTAGCGGGGGCCCCCAGAGCACAGATACGCAGTATTTT
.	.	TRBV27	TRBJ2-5	CASSSLGETQYF	TGTGCCAGCAGTTCCCTAGGGGAGACCCAGTACTTC
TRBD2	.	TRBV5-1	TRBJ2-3	CASSRTSGLTDTQYF	TGCGCCAGCAGTCGGACTAGCGGACTCACAGATACGCAGTATTTT
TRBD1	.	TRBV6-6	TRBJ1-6	CASKTGDSPLHF	TGTGCCAGCAAGACAGGGGATTCACCCCTCCACTTT
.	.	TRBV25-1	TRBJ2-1	CASSGESHFLYNEQFF	TGTGCCAGCAGTGGAGAGAGCCATTTCCTCTACAATGAGCAGTTCTTC
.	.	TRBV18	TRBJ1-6	CASSMEGSSYNSPLHF	TGTGCCAGCTCAATGGAGGGAAGCTCCTATAATTCACCCCTCCACTTT
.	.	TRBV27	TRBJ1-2	CASRSLQGPGYTF	TGTGCCAGCAGATCCCTACAGGGTCCTGGCTACACCTTC
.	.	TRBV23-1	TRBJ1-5	CASSHSRQYQPQHF	TGCGCCAGCAGTCACTCCAGACAGTATCAGCCCCAGCATTTT
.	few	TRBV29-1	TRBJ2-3	CSGRGLTGTSTDTQYF	TGCAGCGGCCGGGGGCTGACGGGAACTAGCACAGATACGCAGTATTTT
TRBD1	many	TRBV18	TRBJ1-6	CASSPIEGTGGHSPLHF	TGTGCCAGCTCACCAATCGAGGGGACAGGGGGACATTCACCCCTCCACTTT
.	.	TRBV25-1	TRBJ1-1	CASRANPNTEAFF	TGTGCCAGCAGGGCTAATCCAAACACTGAAGCTTTCTTT
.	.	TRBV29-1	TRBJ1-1	CSVAGRGPDTEAFF	TGCAGCGTTGCGGGCAGGGGCCCCGACACTGAAGCTTTCTTT
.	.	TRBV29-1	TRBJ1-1	CSVKGRLSMNTEAFF	TGCAGCGTTAAGGGACGGTTATCAATGAACACTGAAGCTTTCTTT
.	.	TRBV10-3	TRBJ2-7	CAIRDATEDEQYF	TGTGCCATCAGGGACGCCACAGAGGACGAGCAGTACTTC
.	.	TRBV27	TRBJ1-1	CASSLKPNTEAFF	TGTGCCAGCAGTTTAAAGCCGAACACTGAAGCTTTCTTT
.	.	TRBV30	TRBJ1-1	CASSELGNTEAFF	TGTGCCTCAAGCGAGTTAGGCAACACTGAAGCTTTCTTT
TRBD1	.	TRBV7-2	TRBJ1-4	CASSLQGTFSEKLFF	TGTGCCAGCAGTCTACAGGGGACATTTTCCGAAAAACTGTTTTTT
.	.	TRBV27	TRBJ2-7	CASSLGRGGLDSYEQYF	TGTGCCAGCAGTTTAGGTAGAGGCGGGCTAGACTCCTACGAGCAGTACTTC
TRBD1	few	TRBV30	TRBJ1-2	CAWSHGQGNYGYTF	TGTGCCTGGAGCCATGGACAGGGCAATTATGGCTACACCTTC
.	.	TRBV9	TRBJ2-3	CASSPTVGSRGDTQYF	TGTGCCAGCAGCCCGACGGTGGGGTCCAGAGGAGATACGCAGTATTTT
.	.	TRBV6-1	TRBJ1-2	CASSEARGSKYGYTF	TGTGCCAGCAGTGAAGCAAGGGGGTCTAAATATGGCTACACCTTC
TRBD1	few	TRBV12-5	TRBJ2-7	CASGRGQIPYEQYF	TGTGCTAGTGGTCGGGGACAGATCCCCTACGAGCAGTACTTC
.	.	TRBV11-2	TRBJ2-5	CATGGNRAETQYF	TGTGCCACCGGGGGAAACAGGGCTGAGACCCAGTACTTC
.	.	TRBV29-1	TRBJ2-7	CSVAGLRTYEQYF	TGCAGCGTAGCTGGACTGCGTACCTACGAGCAGTACTTC
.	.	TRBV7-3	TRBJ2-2	CASSPTPTGELFF	TGTGCCAGCAGCCCAACTCCCACCGGGGAGCTGTTTTTT
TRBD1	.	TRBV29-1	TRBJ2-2	CSVGTGGVGELFF	TGCAGCGTCGGGACAGGGGGCGTCGGGGAGCTGTTTTTT
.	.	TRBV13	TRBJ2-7	CASSLVPRGANEQYF	TGTGCCAGCAGCTTAGTCCCGCGGGGCGCGAACGAGCAGTACTTC
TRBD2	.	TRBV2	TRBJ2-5	CASSEVAGGTQYF	TGTGCCAGCAGTGAAGTAGCGGGGGGGACCCAGTACTTC
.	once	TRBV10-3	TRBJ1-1	CAISELGDKGEAFF	TGTGCCATCAGTGAGTTAGGTGACAAAGGTGAAGCTTTCTTT
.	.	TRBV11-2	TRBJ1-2	CASSLGSGGGYTF	TGTGCCAGCAGCTTAGGGTCGGGAGGCGGCTACACCTTC
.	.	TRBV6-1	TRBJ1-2	CASSLQTYGYTF	TGTGCCAGCAGTTTACAGACCTATGGCTACACCTTC
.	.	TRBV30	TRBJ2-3	CAWSPPWENTDTQYF	TGTGCCTGGAGCCCGCCCTGGGAGAACACAGATACGCAGTATTTT
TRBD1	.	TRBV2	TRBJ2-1	CASGLGQGPYNEQFF	TGTGCCAGCGGGCTCGGACAGGGCCCCTACAATGAGCAGTTCTTC
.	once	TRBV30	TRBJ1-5	CAWSNGNNQPQHF	TGTGCCTGGAGTAACGGGAACAATCAGCCCCAGCATTTT
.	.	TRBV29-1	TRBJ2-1	CSVLPFATAYNEQFF	TGCAGCGTGTTGCCCTTCGCGACAGCTTACAATGAGCAGTTCTTC